These 21 T cell receptor beta chains originate from one sample sequenced in a study of siplizumab effects on memory and regulatory T cells. The data were produced by immunoSEQ multiplex PCR, yet TCRdb's version contains in-frame clones alone and is incomplete. In the table there are some 100,000 clones, roughly 96% of which are singletons. The sequenced sample was naive CD4+ T cells sorted from blood. The receptors originated from a human donor in good health.

V is TRBV10-3 and J is TRBJ2-2; D not certain. This CDR3 spans 15 amino acids. Trimming pared 0 bases from V and 5 bases from J, leaving 10 bases between. Germline V CDR1 and CDR2: ENHRY, SYGVKD. CDR3 sequence (DNA): TGTGCCATCAGTGAGTCCCCTCGAATTACCGGGGAGCTGTTTTTT. Protein sequence: CAISESPRITGELFF.

The chain carries TRBV15 and TRBJ2-4; a possible D gene is TRBD1 (6 bases). CDR1 and CDR2 from the germline V gene are LNHNV and YYDKDF (reference sequence). The CDR3 spans 19 residues. V lost 0 bases and J lost 1, with 19 bases in between. The CDR3 DNA sequence: TGTGCCACCAGCAGAGATTATCATCCAGGGGCGGTGGCCAAAAACATTCAGTACTTC. Its translation: CATSRDYHPGAVAKNIQYF.

The chain has TRBV7-2 and TRBJ1-3, with 12 nucleotides matching TRBD1. V dropped 2 bases and J dropped 4; count of bases not matched to a gene: 12. The CDR3 is 19 amino acids. Germline CDR1 SGHTA, CDR2 FQGNSA. In DNA, the CDR3 is TGTGCCAGCAGCTTACCCCGGGACAGGGGGCTGACCCTGGGAAACACCATATATTTT. This encodes CASSLPRDRGLTLGNTIYF.

The V gene is TRBV6-6, the J gene TRBJ1-2; D may be TRBD1 (6 bases). V was clipped by 6 bases and J by 1 base, with 12 bases between them. This CDR3 is 14 amino acids long. Germline V CDR1 and CDR2: MNHNY, SVGAGI (reference sequence). CDR3 in amino acids: CASRRQVDNYGYTF. Here the CDR3 DNA reads TGTGCCAGCAGACGACAGGTAGATAACTATGGCTACACCTTC.

The chain couples TRBV2 to TRBJ1-2, with TRBD1 as a possible D gene (5 bases). Germline V gene sequence: CDR1 SNHLY, CDR2 FYNNEI. The CDR3 is 12 amino acids. Trimming left V 7 bases short and J 8 bases short, with 14 bases between. CDR3 nucleotides: TGTGCCAGCATTCCGGACGGGGCCGGCTACACCTTC. Its translation: CASIPDGAGYTF.

This clone has just one count. The chain couples TRBV5-1 to TRBJ1-1, with TRBD1 matching over 9 bases. J was trimmed by 5 bases and V by 2 bases; bases with no gene match: 1. Germline CDR1 and CDR2: SGHRS and YFSETQ. CDR3 size: 13 residues. The CDR3 spells CASSLQGATEAFF. The CDR3 coding sequence is TGCGCCAGCAGCTTACAGGGGGCAACTGAAGCTTTCTTT.

This clone was found once. CDR3: CASSAGTGGLSGNTIYF. The CDR3 bases are TGTGCCAGCTCTGCCGGGACAGGGGGCCTCTCTGGAAACACCATATATTTT. This chain uses TRBV18 with TRBJ1-3, with 12 bases aligning to TRBD1. The CDR3 is 17 amino acids. The V segment lost 6 bases and the J segment 0 bases; nucleotides outside the gene matches: 6. CDR1 KGHSH and CDR2 LQKENI come from the germline V gene. Full variable domain (remainder filled in from reference TRBV18 and TRBJ1-3): NAGVMQNPRHLVRRRGQEARLRCSPMKGHSHVYWYRQLPEEGLKFMVYLQKENIIDESGMPKERFSAEFPKEGPSILRIQQVVRGDSAAYFCASSAGTGGLSGNTIYFGEGSWLTVV.

The chain couples TRBV5-1 to TRBJ2-1; perhaps TRBD2 as D (6 bases). V was shortened by 2 bases and J by 9 bases, with 12 bases between the two germline ends. CDR1 SGHRS and CDR2 YFSETQ come from the germline V gene. CDR3 length equals 13 residues. The CDR3 bases are TGCGCCAGCAGCTTAGGTGGGGGAGGTGAGCAGTTCTTC. It encodes CASSLGGGGEQFF.

V usage is TRBV5-1 and J usage is TRBJ2-1, with D perhaps matching TRBD1 (6 bases). Per germline, CDR1 SGHRS and CDR2 YFSETQ. This CDR3 has 14 amino acids. V lost 2 bases and J lost 2, with 8 bases in between. The CDR3 region is CASSLEGAYNEQFF. The CDR3 nucleotides are TGCGCCAGCAGCTTAGAGGGGGCCTACAATGAGCAGTTCTTC.

This CDR3 reads CASSRDRGTEAFF. Here the CDR3 DNA reads TGTGCCAGCAGCAGAGACAGGGGCACTGAAGCTTTCTTT. The gene calls are TRBV11-2 and TRBJ1-1; 8 bases match TRBD1. The J segment lost 4 bases and the V segment lost 5 bases, leaving 3 bases of the junction unmatched. Per the germline V gene, CDR1 is SGHAT and CDR2 is FQNNGV. The CDR3 covers 13 residues.

This clone was picked up one time. The V call is TRBV10-1, the J call TRBJ1-3; D is ambiguous. Looked up from germline, CDR1 is WNHNN and CDR2 is SYGVQD (reference sequence). V lost 2 bases to trimming and J lost 1 base, with 9 bases between them. CDR3 length equals 15 residues. The CDR3 protein is CASSEGIPSGNTIYF. The CDR3 bases are TGCGCCAGCAGTGAGGGTATCCCGTCTGGAAACACCATATATTTT.

The genes are TRBV7-3 and TRBJ2-3, with 9 positions matching TRBD2. This CDR3 comprises 15 residues. V dropped 5 bases and J dropped 1; count of bases not matched to a gene: 4. CDR1 and CDR2 from the germline V gene are SGHTA and FQGTGA. The CDR3 region is CASSARLAGTDTQYF. CDR3 DNA sequence: TGTGCCAGCAGCGCCCGACTAGCGGGCACAGATACGCAGTATTTT.

This chain connects TRBV5-4 to TRBJ2-5; 7 bases map to TRBD1. This CDR3 comprises 13 residues. V trimming: 0 bases; J trimming: 9 bases; junction bases outside the gene matches: 5. Germline V CDR1 and CDR2: SGHNT, YYREEE (reference sequence). The CDR3 DNA reads TGTGCCAGCAGCTTGGGAGGACAGGCTCCCCAGTACTTC. Protein product: CASSLGGQAPQYF.

The V gene is TRBV7-6, the J gene TRBJ1-1; D remains ambiguous. This CDR3 is built from 14 residues. Deletions cut 1 base from V and 0 bases from J, with 6 bases between. CDR1 is SGHVS, CDR2 FNYEAQ, per germline. The CDR3 coding sequence is TGTGCCAGCAGCTTAGGTGACTTGAACACTGAAGCTTTCTTT. This encodes CASSLGDLNTEAFF.

This clone was recorded once. The rearrangement uses TRBV2 and TRBJ2-7; 7 nucleotides agree with TRBD1. V was clipped by 7 bases and J by 4 bases; unmatched bases: 7. This CDR3 is 13 amino acids long. Germline V gene data show CDR1 as SNHLY and CDR2 as FYNNEI. This CDR3 reads CASTTGVGYEQYF. The CDR3 DNA reads TGTGCCAGCACCACAGGGGTGGGGTACGAGCAGTACTTC.

This clone appeared a single time. The chain joins TRBV28 to TRBJ1-2; no firm D call. CDR1 and CDR2 (germline): MDHEN, SYDVKM. V lost 2 bases and J 4 bases, leaving 8 bases between the germline ends. CDR3 length: 13 amino acids. This chain's CDR3 is CASSLEGTYGYTF. The CDR3 coding sequence is TGTGCCAGCAGTTTAGAGGGCACCTATGGCTACACCTTC.

The V and J genes are TRBV11-2 and TRBJ1-2; maybe TRBD1 (6 bases). Per the germline V gene, CDR1 is SGHAT and CDR2 is FQNNGV. Trimming cost V 1 base and J 8 bases, with 17 bases left between them. The CDR3 contains 15 residues. The CDR3 sequence is CASSLGKGVGLGYTF. CDR3 nucleotide sequence: TGTGCCAGCAGCTTAGGAAAGGGGGTGGGTCTCGGCTACACCTTC.

The chain joins TRBV7-3 to TRBJ2-2; unclear D gene. V lost 2 bases to trimming and J lost 4 bases, with 8 bases between them. CDR1 is SGHTA, CDR2 FQGTGA, per germline. The length of the CDR3 is 14 residues. The CDR3 nucleotides read TGTGCCAGCAGCTTAGTTTATGGCACCGGGGAGCTGTTTTTT. Translated, it gives CASSLVYGTGELFF.

The chain joins TRBV29-1 to TRBJ1-1; a possible D gene is TRBD1 (5 bases). Trimming took off 5 bases at V and 10 bases at J, with 14 bases between the two ends. Germline V gene data show CDR1 as SQVTM and CDR2 as ANQGSEA. The CDR3 is 11 residues long. CDR3 in DNA: TGCAGCGTTATAGCTTCGGGGCGAGCTTTCTTT. This translates into CSVIASGRAFF. Full variable domain (outside the CDR3, taken from reference TRBV29-1 and TRBJ1-1): SAVISQKPSRDICQRGTSLTIQCQVDSQVTMMFWYRQQPGQSLTLIATANQGSEATYESGFVIDKFPISRPNLTFSTLTVSNMSPEDSSIYLCSVIASGRAFFGQGTRLTVV.

The chain couples TRBV5-4 to TRBJ1-1, with D maybe TRBD1 (5 bases). The CDR3 spans 15 residues. Germline V gene lookup returns CDR1 SGHNT and CDR2 YYREEE (reference sequence). Trimming removed 4 bases from V and 0 bases from J, with 13 bases in between. CDR3 bases: TGTGCCAGCAGCATAGACAGACTCATGAACACTGAAGCTTTCTTT. Translating it yields CASSIDRLMNTEAFF. The full variable domain, in which reference TRBV5-4 and TRBJ1-1 provide the parts outside the CDR3, is ETGVTQSPTHLIKTRGQQVTLRCSSQSGHNTVSWYQQALGQGPQFIFQYYREEENGRGNFPPRFSGLQFPNYSSELNVNALELDDSALYLCASSIDRLMNTEAFFGQGTRLTVV.

This clone appeared a few times. The V call is TRBV2, the J call TRBJ1-6, with a possible D match to TRBD1 (5 bases). The CDR3 length is 13 residues. The germline V gene has CDR1 SNHLY and CDR2 FYNNEI. The V end was cut by 3 bases, the J end by 7 bases, with 7 bases between. CDR3 DNA sequence: TGTGCCAGCAGTGATGAGGGGAATTCACCCCTCCACTTT. Translating it yields CASSDEGNSPLHF.